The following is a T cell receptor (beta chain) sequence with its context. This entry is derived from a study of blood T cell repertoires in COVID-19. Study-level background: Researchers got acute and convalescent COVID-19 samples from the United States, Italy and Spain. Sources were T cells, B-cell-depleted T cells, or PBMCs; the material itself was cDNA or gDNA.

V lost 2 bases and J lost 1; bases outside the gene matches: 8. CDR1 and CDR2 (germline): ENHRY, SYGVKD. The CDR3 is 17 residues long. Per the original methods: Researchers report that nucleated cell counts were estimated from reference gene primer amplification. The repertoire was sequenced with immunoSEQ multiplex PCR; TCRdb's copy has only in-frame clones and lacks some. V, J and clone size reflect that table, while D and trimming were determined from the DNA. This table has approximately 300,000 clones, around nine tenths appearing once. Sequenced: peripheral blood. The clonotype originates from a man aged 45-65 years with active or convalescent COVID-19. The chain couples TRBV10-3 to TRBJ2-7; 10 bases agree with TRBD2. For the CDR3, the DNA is TGTGCCATCAGTGAGCCCCTGGGACTAGCGCGGTCCTACGAGCAGTACTTC. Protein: CAISEPLGLARSYEQYF.